These 9 T cell receptor beta chains came from one sample sequenced in a study of blood T cells in healthy people across ages. A second PCR of about 6 to 12 cycles used a sample-barcoded 5' primer and a J-beta primer mix. TCRdb itself ran the 5' RACE reads through MiXCR, one entry per CDR3 protein. Among hundreds of thousands of distinct CDR3 sequences, more than 40% were seen once, and the ten largest hold 30% to 35%. Sequencing input: blood. The receptor source for this set is a woman between 55 and 75 years old in good health.

This chain connects TRBV20-1 to TRBJ2-7; 10 bases align to TRBD2. Germline loops: CDR1 DFQATT, CDR2 SNEGSKA (reference sequence). The CDR3 covers 14 residues. Unmatched junction bases numbered 4, after V lost 2 bases and J lost 3 bases. CDR3 protein: CSARTLAGYYEQYF. The CDR3 nucleotides read TGCAGTGCTAGAACACTAGCGGGGTACTACGAGCAGTACTTC.

This clonotype was recorded at least ten times. This chain uses TRBV7-2 with TRBJ1-6; perhaps TRBD1 as D (5 bases). Trimming left V 0 bases short and J 7 bases short, with 10 bases between. The CDR3 runs 15 residues. Germline V gene data show CDR1 as SGHTA and CDR2 as FQGNSA. CDR3 sequence: CASSLASGGNSPLHF. CDR3 bases: TGTGCCAGCAGCTTAGCTTCCGGGGGGAATTCACCCCTCCACTTT.

V usage is TRBV28 and J usage is TRBJ2-1; TRBD2 agrees at 14 bases. V shed 6 bases, J shed 10 bases, and the junction held 11 bases outside the gene matches. The V gene's germline CDR1 is MDHEN and CDR2 SYDVKM. The CDR3 has 16 residues. The CDR3 nucleotides are TGTGCCAGCAGCTTACTTCGACTAGCGGGAGGGTACGAGCAGTTCTTC. Protein: CASSLLRLAGGYEQFF. Filled out from reference TRBV28 and TRBJ2-1, the complete variable domain reads DVKVTQSSRYLVKRTGEKVFLECVQDMDHENMFWYRQDPGLGLRLIYFSYDVKMKEKGDIPEGYSVSREKKERFSLILESASTNQTSMYLCASSLLRLAGGYEQFFGPGTRLTVL.

The CDR3 sequence is CASSLTGAKNTEAFF. The CDR3 DNA reads TGCGCCAGCAGCTTGACAGGGGCTAAGAACACTGAAGCTTTCTTT. This chain uses TRBV5-1 with TRBJ1-1, with TRBD1 matching over 7 bases. Unmatched junction bases numbered 4, after V lost 1 base and J lost 1 base. Germline V CDR1 and CDR2: SGHRS, YFSETQ. CDR3 length: 15 residues.

The gene calls are TRBV6-2 or TRBV6-3 and TRBJ2-5, with 7 bases aligning to TRBD1. Per the germline V gene, CDR1 is MNHEY and CDR2 is SVGEGT. This CDR3 is 12 amino acids long. The ends lost 6 bases at V and 3 bases at J; junction bases unmatched: 1. The CDR3 spells CASRDRKETQYF. The CDR3 DNA reads as TGTGCCAGCAGGGACAGGAAAGAGACCCAGTACTTC.

This clonotype was counted a single time. The V and J genes are TRBV18 and TRBJ2-3; 14 nucleotides align to TRBD2. Germline CDR1 is KGHSH and CDR2 is LQKENI. V lost 4 bases, J lost 3 bases, and 12 bases stayed unmatched. CDR3 length equals 19 residues. The CDR3 here is CASSRGLAGAKPETDTQYF. The CDR3 DNA follows: TGTGCCAGCTCACGGGGACTAGCGGGAGCGAAGCCCGAGACAGATACGCAGTATTTT.

This clonotype has a handful of counts. The chain links TRBV7-2 to TRBJ2-7; 10 bases are a match to TRBD1. This CDR3 is built from 17 residues. In germline, CDR1 is SGHTA, CDR2 FQGNSA. After removal of 0 bases from V and 4 bases from J, the junction contained 9 bases not matched to a gene. CDR3 in DNA: TGTGCCAGCAGCTTAGCGTGGGGACAGGGGAGTTGGTACGAGCAGTACTTC. Translating it yields CASSLAWGQGSWYEQYF.

The chain combines TRBV29-1 with TRBJ2-1, with 7 bases fitting TRBD2. Germline values: CDR1 SQVTM, CDR2 ANQGSEA. The CDR3 is 13 residues long. After removal of 7 bases from V and 6 bases from J, the junction contained 9 bases not matched to a gene. The chain's CDR3 is CSGETSLPNEQFF. The CDR3 region has the DNA TGCAGCGGCGAGACTAGCTTACCCAATGAGCAGTTCTTC.

This clonotype is a singleton in its sample. J is TRBJ2-4 and V is TRBV28; 8 positions match TRBD1. J gave up 15 bases and V 6 bases, and 13 bases lay outside the gene matches. CDR3 length equals 13 residues. Per the germline V gene, CDR1 is MDHEN and CDR2 is SYDVKM. CDR3 bases: TGTGCCAGCAGGGATAGACAGGGGTTGGTGCGGTACTTC. Translated: CASRDRQGLVRYF.